This paragraph reports one T cell receptor beta chain. The count of this clone is one. There is no known antigen for this receptor. Per-nucleotide qualities are absent, and no much larger clonotype sits a single base away. Reading the germline V gene gives CDR1 MNHEY and CDR2 SVGAGI. V has 2 bases trimmed and J has 3 bases trimmed; junction bases matching no gene number 8. The CDR3 sequence holds 16 residues, the cysteine and phenylalanine included. The read is trimmed to its CDR3 DNA, 48 bases read in frame from base 1. This record comes from a study of cytomegalovirus exposure and HLA in healthy donors (TCRdb year 2017). Background for the entire study: In an earlier analysis of several hundred of the donors, less than 350 Gb of sequence data and 117 million unique TCR beta sequences from some 170 million T cells were reported. Rather than drawing on any new phenotypic data, the later analysis identified candidate immune exposures from TCR beta sequences and the way those sequences occurred across donors. HLA typing covered class I and class II loci at four-digit resolution. Roughly five DR-DQ haplotypes were treated as single units for association and clustering because of strong linkage in the cohort. The number of typed donors differed by locus: about 620-640 for A, B, C, DRB1 and DQB1; approximately 540 for DQA1; 606 for DPA1; and 400 to 480 for DPB1. A later analysis re-analyzed previously published TCR beta repertoires from about 730 donors and added high-resolution HLA genotyping to study TCR occurrence patterns. The study profiled the T cell repertoires of 550 to 700 subjects by immunosequencing and related them to cytomegalovirus serostatus. Roughly 300 gigabases of sequencing data and roughly 80 million unique TCR sequences made up an early release that covered several hundred HLA-typed donors. In addition to the first cohort of 650 to 750 subjects, a separate validation cohort of approximately 110 different subjects was used. Across approximately 400 genotyped donors of the cohort, an average of 235,054 unique TCR beta nucleotide sequences per donor were sequenced, and 15% to 20% of those sequences were non-productive. The study was designed to test whether signatures of past pathogen exposure could be identified by cataloging public T cell receptors. All discovery cohort repertoires had been generated using a single sequencing platform. Among the 398 genotyped donors, around 81% belonged to the genetic ancestry cluster associated with self-reported Caucasian donors. A later genetic analysis took genome-wide SNP genotypes for about 65% of the 666 donors and used that subset as a discovery cohort. In an earlier analysis of a few hundred of the donors, high-throughput TCR beta sequencing was used to judge whether each TCR beta V gene segment behaved as functional or pseudogenic. High-throughput TCR immunosequencing, statistical association of individual TCRs with disease status, and machine learning were combined to predict cytomegalovirus infection status. Donor age, sex, ethnicity and CMV serostatus were compiled alongside the repertoire data. Study-wide findings and limitations: A cluster of highly shared sequence variants was judged likely to be a technical artifact of the sequencing pipeline. Most TCR sequences were observed very rarely across donors, whereas some public TCRs were present in many individuals. A further reported finding was that TCR beta sequences accurately predicted the HLA-A and HLA-B alleles for most subjects in the first cohort. An earlier analysis of 587 of the donors showed that most TCR beta V segments appeared in productive rearrangements either about 90% or about 30% of the time, which broadly matched IMGT annotations. The earlier analysis of 587 of the donors excluded some 16 rarely observed V segments, including chromosome 9 orphons, because counts were too low. Immune exposure information for the cohort was limited to CMV serostatus. In a later genetic analysis, a missense DCLRE1C variant was associated with V-gene and J-gene trimming of TCR beta chains, and the association was replicated in an independent cohort. Linkage disequilibrium might explain the correlated functional status among segregating V segments, but an unknown experimental factor could not be excluded. Some IMGT-functional V segments, including TRBV6-2 and TRBV6-3, could not be told apart with the 87-base-pair reads, so those segments were excluded. A later analysis found that HLA-associated TCR beta chains were more clonally expanded and had lower generation probabilities than equally common non-associated chains. Only TCR beta chains were sequenced in this cohort, and the absence of alpha or paired-chain data limited detectable features. Roughly uniform sequencing depth across donors was assumed in presence/absence analyses, although this assumption may not hold. In the study, 150 to 200 TCR beta chains were listed as associated with cytomegalovirus. The authors suggested that the approach could potentially be extended to other disease states and immunological phenotypes. Because HLA typing was unavailable for some donors at each locus, only the typed subset was used in association tests. According to a later analysis, TCR association rates differed among HLA loci, with DRB1 alleles showing the most associated TCRs and HLA-C alleles showing the fewest. At a false discovery rate of 0.05, a later analysis linked about 16,000 TCR beta sequences to specific HLA alleles. When HLA alleles, especially DR and DQ, strongly co-occurred, TCR associations were difficult to assign to individual alleles. In a later genetic analysis, fewer N-insertions in productive TCRs were reported among donors in an Asian-associated ancestry cluster than the roughly 700-donor mean. Cytomegalovirus status was reported to be diagnosed by the classifier with high specificity and sensitivity in both the original and validation cohorts. Most CMV-associated TCR beta chains appeared to be HLA-restricted in a later analysis, and the HLA associations seemed to be driven largely by CMV exposure. In vitro tests confirmed that a few of the cytomegalovirus-associated TCR beta chains recognize cytomegalovirus antigens. A later analysis reported that several top co-occurrence clusters appeared linked to parvovirus B19, influenza, CMV and Epstein-Barr virus.

Library preparation used the immunoSEQ multiplex PCR assay. For the multiplex PCR, a mixture combining 60 forward primers for TCR Vbeta segments and 13 reverse primers for TCR Jbeta segments was used. The CDR3 region of rearranged TCR beta genes was amplified from genomic DNA with a multiplex PCR assay. On the Illumina HiSeq System, the amplified TCR beta libraries were sequenced as 87-base-pair reads. The study's own analysis went as follows. Across the 666 repertoires, a later analysis counted approximately 83 million unique TCR beta chains, roughly 11 million of which were shared by at least two donors. A nearest-neighbor algorithm error-corrected the raw reads and collapsed the reads into unique sequences, merging closely related sequences to remove PCR and sequencing errors. CDR3 sequences were aligned to IMGT reference sequences to assign V, D and J gene segments. For a sequence to be retained, a match of at least six nucleotides was required to both a V gene segment and a J gene segment. Rearrangements were classified as productive when the CDR3 lacked stop codons and remained in frame with V and J, and all other rearrangements were classified as non-productive. Following IMGT convention, CDR3 was defined as the stretch from the second conserved V-encoded cysteine to the conserved J-encoded phenylalanine. The earlier analysis of about 590 of the donors excluded sequences that lacked an unambiguous match to a single V gene segment. An earlier analysis of a few hundred of the donors called V segments functional above 56.7% productive rearrangements and segregating when the between-donor standard deviation exceeded 5%. A statistical classification framework was built for diagnosing cytomegalovirus status from the catalog of TCR beta chain sequences. In a later analysis, V and J genes were assigned by comparing TCR nucleotide sequences against IMGT/GENE-DB human TR gene sequences. Using the TCRdist pipeline, a later analysis assigned CDR3 sequences along with most-parsimonious VDJ recombination scenarios. A later analysis defined each TCR beta chain by its CDR3 amino acid sequence plus V-gene family, and excluded reads lacking a unique V-gene family. To address suspected cross-contamination and a sequencing artifact, a later analysis removed approximately 600 highly shared, low-generation-probability nucleotide sequences. For each public chain, a later analysis derived a clonal expansion index from normalized ranks of inferred template counts within each repertoire. In a later analysis, generation probabilities were computed using a VDJ recombination model fitted to out-of-frame rearrangements, and the results were checked against IGoR. In a later analysis, hypergeometric tests were used to score TCR-TCR, TCR-HLA and TCR-CMV co-occurrence, with a repertoire-size bias correction applied to TCR pairs. A later analysis estimated false discovery rates by permuting HLA or CMV assignments 20 times. In a later analysis, co-occurring TCRs were grouped using DBSCAN, with TCRdist sequence similarity added in when clustering inside HLA-allele-positive subsets. For co-occurrence clustering, repertoires with fewer than 30,000 or more than 120,000 public chains were excluded, along with roughly 5 repertoires with anomalous nucleotide sharing. TCRdb took this table from immuneACCESS and kept in-frame rearrangements with V and J called. Such tables lack part of the clones; where checked against another copy, unresolved V genes explain under half of the gap, and the rest is unexplained. For V, J and clone size, that table is used; D and trimming come from the DNA. This sample comprises around 100,000 clones, 81% of them detected only once. Over 4% of the sample is taken by the ten largest.

The cohort was made up of around 720 healthy bone marrow donors. At the time of sampling, every cohort member was nominally healthy, though immune exposures that went unrecorded were likely present. The donor was CMV seropositive and was included in the group of approximately 310 seropositive cohort members. Each donor provided a peripheral blood sample, and peripheral blood mononuclear cells were used for TCR beta sequencing. Genomic DNA was extracted from the blood cell samples with the Qiagen DNeasy Blood Extraction Kit. The sequencing input was PBMCs. The sequence links TRBV6-5 to TRBJ2-7; TRBD1 fits 9 bases in the junction. This TCR was sampled from a woman in her 70s in good health and CMV-seropositive. In nucleotide form, the sequence is TGTGCCAGCAGTTACAGCTCCAGACAGGGGGTCTACGAGCAGTACTTC. Translated, it gives CASSYSSRQGVYEQYF.